This T cell receptor (beta chain) is from a study of T cells expressing NK-cell markers. On the study more broadly: The eight sequenced donors comprised seven who were HCMV-seropositive and one who was seronegative.

With the 5' RACE reads reprocessed, TCRdb shows one record per CDR3 protein and no DNA. The sample is made up of fewer than 300,000 distinct CDR3 sequences, and the top ten hold 4.2% of it. Germline V gene data show CDR1 as SGHTA and CDR2 as FQGNSA. The CDR3 runs 16 residues. The V and J genes are TRBV7-2 and TRBJ1-3. The source of this sequence is a woman aged 18-70 years in good health. Source material: blood T cells: a sorted CD56 or NKG2C T cell subset, CD4+ or CD8+ T cells, or bulk PBMC T cells (not recorded which). CDR3 residues: CASSTRASSSGNTIYF. The complete variable domain, with remaining parts taken from reference TRBV7-2 and TRBJ1-3, reads GAGVSQSPSNKVTEKGKDVELRCDPISGHTALYWYRQSLGQGLEFLIYFQGNSAPDKSGLPSDRFSAERTGGSVSTLTIQRTQQEDSAVYLCASSTRASSSGNTIYFGEGSWLTVV.